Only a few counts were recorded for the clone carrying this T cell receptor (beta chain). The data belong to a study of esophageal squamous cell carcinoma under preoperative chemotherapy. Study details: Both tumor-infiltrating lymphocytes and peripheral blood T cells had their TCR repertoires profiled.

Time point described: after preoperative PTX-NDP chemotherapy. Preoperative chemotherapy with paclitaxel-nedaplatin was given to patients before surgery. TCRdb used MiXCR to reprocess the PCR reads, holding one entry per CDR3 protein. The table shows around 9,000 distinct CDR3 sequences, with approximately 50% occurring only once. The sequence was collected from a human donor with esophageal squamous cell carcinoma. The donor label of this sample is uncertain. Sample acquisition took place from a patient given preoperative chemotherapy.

This chain's CDR3 is CASRVAGVETQYF. The CDR3 DNA is TGTGCCAGCAGGGTAGCGGGAGTAGAGACCCAGTACTTC. The J gene is TRBJ2-1, the V gene TRBV6-1; 9 bases agree with TRBD2. The DNA end favors TRBJ2-5, so the J call may be wrong. CDR1 MNHNS and CDR2 SASEGT come from the germline V gene. The CDR3 runs to 13 residues.